Shown below are 27 T cell receptor beta chains from a single sample sequenced in a study of shared clonotypes between healthy human individuals. The table came from immunoSEQ multiplex PCR; TCRdb's copy has only in-frame clones and leaves some out. The table records under 130,000 clones, 67% of them present only once. Sequencing used memory CD8+ T cells sorted from blood. Sample subset: CD45RO+ cells pooled with CCR7-negative TemRA cells. All receptors derive from a woman under 40 in good health.

This sequence joins TRBV6-1 and TRBJ2-3; tentative D call: TRBD2 (5 bases). CDR1 is MNHNS and CDR2 is SASEGT in the germline V gene. CDR3 size: 15 residues. The V end was cut by 4 bases, the J end by 2 bases, with 13 bases between. This CDR3 is CASSAPAAPTDTQYF. As DNA, the CDR3 is TGTGCCAGCAGTGCCCCAGCGGCACCCACAGATACGCAGTATTTT.

By sample fraction, this clone is medium-sized (0.01 to 0.1%). The chain couples TRBV7-3 to TRBJ1-1; possibly TRBD1 for D (5 bases). This CDR3 has 14 amino acids. V gave up 5 bases and J gave up 1 base, with 11 bases separating them. From germline, CDR1 is SGHTA and CDR2 FQGTGA. In DNA form, the CDR3 reads TGTGCCAGCAGCGCCTCGACAGAGAACACTGAAGCTTTCTTT. Residues: CASSASTENTEAFF.

This clone was seen a handful of times. V and J are TRBV27 and TRBJ1-1; the match to TRBD1 covers 7 bases. The germline gives CDR1 MNHEY, CDR2 SMNVEV (reference sequence). With 0 bases clipped from V and 4 bases from J, the junction kept 2 bases outside the gene matches. The CDR3 is 14 amino acids. The CDR3 is CASSLSSGGTEAFF. CDR3 coding DNA: TGTGCCAGCAGTTTATCTTCAGGGGGCACTGAAGCTTTCTTT.

The chain couples TRBV7-9 to TRBJ2-7; no reliable D call. Germline CDR1 is SEHNR and CDR2 is FQNEAQ (reference sequence). The CDR3 has 15 amino acids. Trimming removed 0 bases from V and 2 bases from J, with 11 bases in between. The CDR3 region has the DNA TGTGCCAGCAGCTTAGCTCGTGGGGTTACCTACGAGCAGTACTTC. Protein: CASSLARGVTYEQYF.

The rearrangement uses TRBV5-6 and TRBJ2-7; weak D call: TRBD1 (6 bases). Trimming took off 4 bases at V and 0 bases at J, with 14 bases between the two ends. The CDR3 length is 15 residues. CDR1 and CDR2 (germline): SGHDT, YYEEEE. DNA of the CDR3: TGTGCCAGCAGCGAAGAGTGGGGGCTCTCCTACGAGCAGTACTTC. This gives the protein CASSEEWGLSYEQYF.

This rearrangement joins TRBV4-2 to TRBJ2-1; TRBD2 agrees at 12 bases. V was pared by 0 bases and J by 8 bases, with 5 bases of the junction left unmatched. CDR1 is LGHNA and CDR2 is YNFKEQ in the germline V gene. The CDR3 extends over 16 amino acids. DNA for the CDR3: TGTGCCAGCAGCCAAGACGCGACTAGCGGGGGTCATGAGCAGTTCTTC. Amino acids: CASSQDATSGGHEQFF.

This clone was seen repeatedly, ten times or more. The chain employs TRBV18 and TRBJ2-1, with 10 bases fitting TRBD2. V was clipped by 3 bases and J by 8 bases; unmatched bases: 7. Germline lookup yields CDR1 KGHSH and CDR2 LQKENI. This CDR3 region has 15 residues. The CDR3 reads CASSPGSSGSYEQFF. The CDR3 coding sequence is TGTGCCAGCTCACCGGGGTCTAGCGGGAGTTATGAGCAGTTCTTC. The variable domain in full, completed from reference TRBV18 and TRBJ2-1, reads NAGVMQNPRHLVRRRGQEARLRCSPMKGHSHVYWYRQLPEEGLKFMVYLQKENIIDESGMPKERFSAEFPKEGPSILRIQQVVRGDSAAYFCASSPGSSGSYEQFFGPGTRLTVL.

The chain links TRBV10-3 to TRBJ1-1; D may be TRBD1 (5 bases). The CDR3 is made up of 11 amino acids. Germline values: CDR1 ENHRY, CDR2 SYGVKD. The V and J ends lost 9 bases and 4 bases respectively, with 9 bases between them. In DNA, the CDR3 is TGTGCCATTGGCGGGGCCACTGAAGCTTTCTTT. Translation gives CAIGGATEAFF.

The genes are TRBV15 and TRBJ2-5; 11 positions match TRBD2. This CDR3 is 16 amino acids long. V shed 1 base, J shed 4 bases, and the junction held 5 bases outside the gene matches. Germline V lookup: CDR1 LNHNV, CDR2 YYDKDF (reference sequence). CDR3 in DNA: TGTGCCACCAGCAGAGCACCTGGACTAGCGGGAGAGACCCAGTACTTC. It specifies CATSRAPGLAGETQYF.

The chain carries TRBV10-2 and TRBJ2-2; 10 bases fit TRBD2. V shed 7 bases, J shed 2 bases, and the junction held 4 bases outside the gene matches. The CDR3 consists of 15 residues. Germline V gives CDR1 WSHSY, CDR2 SAAADI. In DNA form, the CDR3 reads TGCGCCAGCATGAGGACTAGCGGTAACACCGGGGAGCTGTTTTTT. It codes for CASMRTSGNTGELFF.

The chain uses TRBV2 and TRBJ2-1; D gene unclear. V gave up 6 bases and J gave up 3 bases, with 9 bases separating them. CDR3 length equals 13 residues. CDR1 is SNHLY, CDR2 FYNNEI, per germline. The CDR3 here is CASRAENYNEQFF. CDR3 nucleotide sequence: TGTGCCAGCAGGGCGGAAAACTACAATGAGCAGTTCTTC.

The chain links TRBV14 to TRBJ2-7; D remains unclear. Germline V gives CDR1 SGHDN, CDR2 FVKESK. This CDR3 has 13 residues. The V end was cut by 5 bases, the J end by 3 bases, with 11 bases between. For the CDR3, the DNA is TGTGCCAGCAGCTTAGGACCGAACTACGAGCAGTACTTC. It is translated as CASSLGPNYEQYF. The full variable domain, rest sourced from reference TRBV14 and TRBJ2-7, is EAGVTQFPSHSVIEKGQTVTLRCDPISGHDNLYWYRRVMGKEIKFLLHFVKESKQDESGMPNNRFLAERTGGTYSTLKVQPAELEDSGVYFCASSLGPNYEQYFGPGTRLTVT.

The V and J genes are TRBV6-4 and TRBJ2-3, with a weak D call TRBD1 (7 bases). This CDR3 region has 13 residues. The germline CDR1 and CDR2 sequences are MRHNA and SNTAGT. V lost 4 bases, J lost 5 bases, and 10 bases lay in between. The CDR3 region is CASSAGDRDTQYF. The CDR3 DNA is TGTGCCAGCAGTGCGGGGGACAGAGATACGCAGTATTTT.

On this clone itself: A much larger clonotype is one base distant, so this may be a read error. The gene calls are TRBV7-9 and TRBJ2-7; D uncertain. This CDR3 contains 12 residues. Germline lookup yields CDR1 SEHNR and CDR2 FQNEAQ (reference sequence). The CDR3 region is CANSPTSYEQYF. For the CDR3, the DNA is TGTGCCAACAGCCCAACCTCCTACGAGCAGTACTTC.

The count of this clone is one. The chain is built from TRBV7-8 and TRBJ2-7; perhaps TRBD2 as D (6 bases). V lost 5 bases, J lost 1 base, and 9 bases lay in between. CDR1 and CDR2 (germline): SGHVS, FQNEAQ. This CDR3 has 13 residues. The CDR3 sequence: CASSGRSSYEQYF. The CDR3 DNA is TGTGCCAGCAGCGGGAGGAGTTCCTACGAGCAGTACTTC.

This chain connects TRBV13 to TRBJ2-4, with D unclear. The CDR3 totals 15 residues. CDR1 is PRHDT and CDR2 is FYEKMQ in the germline V gene (reference sequence). V shed 1 base and J shed 5 bases, with 12 bases lying between them. CDR3 in amino acids: CASSLELGSENIQYF. CDR3 DNA sequence: TGTGCCAGCAGCTTAGAGTTGGGCAGCGAAAACATTCAGTACTTC. The full variable domain, rest sourced from reference TRBV13 and TRBJ2-4, is AAGVIQSPRHLIKEKRETATLKCYPIPRHDTVYWYQQGPGQDPQFLISFYEKMQSDKGSIPDRFSAQQFSDYHSELNMSSLELGDSALYFCASSLELGSENIQYFGAGTRLSVL.

This clone was observed a few times. V gene TRBV4-2 combines with J gene TRBJ2-5; TRBD1 agrees at 9 bases. Germline V gives CDR1 LGHNA, CDR2 YNFKEQ. The CDR3 consists of 16 residues. Trimming cost V 0 bases and J 9 bases; bases outside gene matches: 11. CDR3 in amino acids: CASSQDFGQGLVSQYF. The CDR3 region has the DNA TGTGCCAGCAGCCAAGACTTCGGACAGGGGTTAGTTTCCCAGTACTTC.

CDR3 sequence reads: CASRRTSGRVDTQYF. The CDR3 nucleotides are TGTGCCAGCAGGCGGACTAGCGGGAGGGTCGATACGCAGTATTTT. The rearrangement uses TRBV28 and TRBJ2-3, with 15 nucleotides matching TRBD2. Germline loops: CDR1 MDHEN, CDR2 SYDVKM. This CDR3 has 15 residues. Trimming cost V 6 bases and J 6 bases; bases outside gene matches: 4.

The chain carries TRBV7-9 and TRBJ1-5; a possible D gene is TRBD1 (6 bases). Trimming removed 10 bases from V and 2 bases from J, with 24 bases in between. This CDR3 spans 17 amino acids. Germline CDR1 reads SEHNR; CDR2 reads FQNEAQ (reference sequence). CDR3 region: CATQPFHKEGGNQPQHF. DNA of the CDR3: TGTGCCACCCAACCGTTTCACAAAGAGGGGGGCAATCAGCCCCAGCATTTT.

The chain has TRBV10-3 and TRBJ2-1, with D maybe TRBD2 (6 bases). This CDR3 contains 16 residues. V was cut by 3 bases and J by 9 bases, with 21 bases left in between. Germline assignment: CDR1 ENHRY and CDR2 SYGVKD. The CDR3 DNA reads as TGTGCCATCAGTGATGGTGTTAGCGGAGTTAAGGGTGAGCAGTTCTTC. Protein product: CAISDGVSGVKGEQFF.

The rearrangement joins TRBV6-6 to TRBJ2-1; D unclear. Germline lookup yields CDR1 MNHNY and CDR2 SVGAGI (reference sequence). Between the trimmed V and J ends, which lost 2 bases and 4 bases, there was a span of 9 bases. This CDR3 comprises 14 residues. CDR3 amino acids: CASSYHDTYNEQFF. For the CDR3, the DNA is TGTGCCAGCAGTTACCACGACACGTACAATGAGCAGTTCTTC.

CDR3: CASSASRRDEQYF. The CDR3 DNA reads TGTGCCAGCAGTGCTAGCCGTAGGGACGAGCAGTACTTC. The chain combines TRBV6-1 with TRBJ2-7, with a possible D match to TRBD2 (5 bases). This CDR3 has 13 amino acids. Germline V gene sequence: CDR1 MNHNS, CDR2 SASEGT. Trimming took off 4 bases at V and 5 bases at J, with 12 bases between the two ends.

This clone is termed medium-sized. V gene TRBV6-1 combines with J gene TRBJ1-4; D gene ambiguous. Germline V lookup: CDR1 MNHNS, CDR2 SASEGT. V was clipped by 3 bases and J by 4 bases, with 9 bases between them. The CDR3 totals 14 residues. CDR3 sequence (DNA): TGTGCCAGCAGTGATATTGGAGTTAATGAAAAACTGTTTTTT. This codes for CASSDIGVNEKLFF.

V is TRBV11-2 and J is TRBJ2-7, with 11 bases lining up with TRBD1. Germline V gene sequence: CDR1 SGHAT, CDR2 FQNNGV. The CDR3 length is 17 residues. Losses at the gene ends were 1 base for V and 3 bases for J; bases not matched to a gene: 8. The DNA for the CDR3 is TGTGCCAGCAGCTTAGTAGGTAGGACAGGGGGCTTCTACGAGCAGTACTTC. Amino acid sequence: CASSLVGRTGGFYEQYF.

This rearrangement joins TRBV4-2 to TRBJ2-5, with 8 bases matching TRBD2. Germline V gene lookup returns CDR1 LGHNA and CDR2 YNFKEQ. V was clipped by 1 base and J by 5 bases; unmatched bases: 9. The CDR3 consists of 16 residues. The CDR3 coding sequence is TGTGCCAGCAGCCAAGCCCACAGGACGGGAGGGGAGACCCAGTACTTC. Protein sequence: CASSQAHRTGGETQYF.

This chain connects TRBV6-1 to TRBJ1-2, with D unresolved. The ends were cut back, 1 base at V and 8 bases at J, with 11 bases in the middle. The CDR3 spans 13 residues. Germline CDR1 reads MNHNS; CDR2 reads SASEGT. The CDR3 nucleotides are TGTGCCAGCAGTGAAGGGTGGACGTTCGGCTACACCTTC. It is translated as CASSEGWTFGYTF.

About this clone itself: This sample also contains other DNA sequences that code for the same CDR3. The gene calls are TRBV10-3 and TRBJ2-5; possibly TRBD2 for D (5 bases). The CDR3 spans 14 residues. V lost 0 bases, J lost 2 bases, and 7 bases lay in between. The germline V gene encodes CDR1 ENHRY and CDR2 SYGVKD. The CDR3 DNA is TGTGCCATCAGTGAGTCTCTAGCACAAGAGACCCAGTACTTC. It encodes CAISESLAQETQYF.